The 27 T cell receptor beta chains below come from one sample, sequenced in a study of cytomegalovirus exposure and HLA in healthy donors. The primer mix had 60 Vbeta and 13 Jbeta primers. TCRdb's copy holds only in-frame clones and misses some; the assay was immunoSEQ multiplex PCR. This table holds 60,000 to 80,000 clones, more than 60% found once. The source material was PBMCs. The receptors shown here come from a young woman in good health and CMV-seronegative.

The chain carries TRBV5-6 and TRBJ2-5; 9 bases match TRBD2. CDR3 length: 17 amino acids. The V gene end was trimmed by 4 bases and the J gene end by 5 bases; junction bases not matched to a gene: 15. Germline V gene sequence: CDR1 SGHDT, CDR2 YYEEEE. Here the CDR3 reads CASSGGIAGGPYETQYF. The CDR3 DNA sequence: TGTGCCAGCAGCGGAGGGATCGCGGGAGGGCCTTATGAGACCCAGTACTTC. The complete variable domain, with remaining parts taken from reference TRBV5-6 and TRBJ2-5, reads DAGVTQSPTHLIKTRGQQVTLRCSPKSGHDTVSWYQQALGQGPQFIFQYYEEEERQRGNFPDRFSGHQFPNYSSELNVNALLLGDSALYLCASSGGIAGGPYETQYFGPGTRLLVL.

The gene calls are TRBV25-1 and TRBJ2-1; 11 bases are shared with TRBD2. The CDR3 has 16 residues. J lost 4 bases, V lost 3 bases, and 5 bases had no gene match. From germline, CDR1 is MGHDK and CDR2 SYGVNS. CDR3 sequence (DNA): TGTGCCAGCAGTGACCAAACTAGCGGGGGTTACAATGAGCAGTTCTTC. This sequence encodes CASSDQTSGGYNEQFF. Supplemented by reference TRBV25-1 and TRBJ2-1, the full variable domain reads EADIYQTPRYLVIGTGKKITLECSQTMGHDKMYWYQQDPGMELHLIHYSYGVNSTEKGDLSSESTVSRIRTEHFPLTLESARPSHTSQYLCASSDQTSGGYNEQFFGPGTRLTVL.

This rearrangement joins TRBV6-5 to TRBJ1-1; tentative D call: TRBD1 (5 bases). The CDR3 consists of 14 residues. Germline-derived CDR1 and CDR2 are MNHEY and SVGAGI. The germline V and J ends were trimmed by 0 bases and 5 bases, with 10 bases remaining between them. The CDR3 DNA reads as TGTGCCAGCAGTTACTCAGGCAGGGTGACTGAAGCTTTCTTT. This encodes CASSYSGRVTEAFF.

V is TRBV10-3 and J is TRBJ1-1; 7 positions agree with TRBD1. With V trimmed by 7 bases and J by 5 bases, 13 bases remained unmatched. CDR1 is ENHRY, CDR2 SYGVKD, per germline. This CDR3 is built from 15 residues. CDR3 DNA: TGTGCCATCACCGAAACCAATACAGGGGAAACTGAAGCTTTCTTT. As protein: CAITETNTGETEAFF.

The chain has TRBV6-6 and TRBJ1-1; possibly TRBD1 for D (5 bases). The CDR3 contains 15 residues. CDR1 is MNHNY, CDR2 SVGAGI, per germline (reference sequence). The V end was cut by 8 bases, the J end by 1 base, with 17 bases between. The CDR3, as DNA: TGTGCCAGCTCCCATTGGGGAGGGGCGAACACTGAAGCTTTCTTT. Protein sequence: CASSHWGGANTEAFF.

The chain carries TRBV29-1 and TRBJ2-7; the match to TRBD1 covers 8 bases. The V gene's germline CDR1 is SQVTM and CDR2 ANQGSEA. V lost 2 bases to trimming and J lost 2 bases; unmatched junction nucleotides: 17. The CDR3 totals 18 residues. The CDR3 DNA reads TGCAGCGTTGAATTCAACAGGGACAGGAGTTGGGGGGCCTACGAGCAGTACGTC. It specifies CSVEFNRDRSWGAYEQYV.

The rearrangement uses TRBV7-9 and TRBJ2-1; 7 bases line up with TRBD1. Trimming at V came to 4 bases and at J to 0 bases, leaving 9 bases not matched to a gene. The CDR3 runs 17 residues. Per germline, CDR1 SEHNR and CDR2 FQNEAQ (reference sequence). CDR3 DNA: TGTGCCAGCAGCTCCCGAACAGGGGCCATCTCCTACAATGAGCAGTTCTTC. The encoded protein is CASSSRTGAISYNEQFF.

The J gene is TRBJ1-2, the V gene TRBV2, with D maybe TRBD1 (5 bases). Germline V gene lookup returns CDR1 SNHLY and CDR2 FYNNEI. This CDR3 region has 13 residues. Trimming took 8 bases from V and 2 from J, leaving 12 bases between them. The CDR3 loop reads CASGGRQNYGYTF. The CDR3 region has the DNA TGTGCCAGCGGGGGGAGACAAAACTATGGCTACACCTTC.

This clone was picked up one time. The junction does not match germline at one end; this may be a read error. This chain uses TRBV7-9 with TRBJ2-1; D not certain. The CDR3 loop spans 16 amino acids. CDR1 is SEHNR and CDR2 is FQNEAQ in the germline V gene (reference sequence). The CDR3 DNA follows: TGTTCCAGCAGCAGAACAGCTCCCAGCTCCTACAATGAGCAGTTCTTC. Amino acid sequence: CSSSRTAPSSYNEQFF.

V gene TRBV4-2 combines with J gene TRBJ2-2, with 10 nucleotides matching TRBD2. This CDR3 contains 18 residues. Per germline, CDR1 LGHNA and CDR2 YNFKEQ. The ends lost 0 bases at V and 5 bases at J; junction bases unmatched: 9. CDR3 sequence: CASSQDLASGGATGELFF. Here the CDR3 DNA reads TGTGCCAGCAGCCAAGATCTGGCTAGCGGGGGTGCTACCGGGGAGCTGTTTTTT.

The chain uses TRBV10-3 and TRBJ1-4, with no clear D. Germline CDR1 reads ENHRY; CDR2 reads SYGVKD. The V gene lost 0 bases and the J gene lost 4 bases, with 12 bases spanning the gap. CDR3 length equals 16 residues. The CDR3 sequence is CAISESMSGRNEKLFF. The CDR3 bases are TGTGCCATCAGTGAGTCGATGAGCGGGCGTAATGAAAAACTGTTTTTT.

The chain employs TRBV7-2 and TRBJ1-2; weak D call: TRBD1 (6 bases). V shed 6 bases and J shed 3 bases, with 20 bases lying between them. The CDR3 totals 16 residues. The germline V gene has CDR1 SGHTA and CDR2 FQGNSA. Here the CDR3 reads CASRYAGDTDYYGYTF. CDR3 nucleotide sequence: TGTGCCAGCAGATACGCTGGGGACACGGACTACTATGGCTACACCTTC.

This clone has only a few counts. CDR3: CASTGAGETEAFF. The CDR3 DNA follows: TGTGCCAGCACAGGGGCAGGGGAAACTGAAGCTTTCTTT. J is TRBJ1-1 and V is TRBV6-5; a weak D match, TRBD1 (6 bases). The CDR3 contains 13 residues. Germline CDR1 reads MNHEY; CDR2 reads SVGAGI. V was shortened by 7 bases and J by 5 bases, with 14 bases between the two germline ends.

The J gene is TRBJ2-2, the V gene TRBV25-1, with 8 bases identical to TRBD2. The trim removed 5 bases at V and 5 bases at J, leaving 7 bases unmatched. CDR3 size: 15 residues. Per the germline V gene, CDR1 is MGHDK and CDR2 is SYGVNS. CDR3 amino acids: CASSPPGLVTGELFF. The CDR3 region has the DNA TGTGCCAGCAGTCCACCGGGACTAGTAACCGGGGAGCTGTTTTTT.

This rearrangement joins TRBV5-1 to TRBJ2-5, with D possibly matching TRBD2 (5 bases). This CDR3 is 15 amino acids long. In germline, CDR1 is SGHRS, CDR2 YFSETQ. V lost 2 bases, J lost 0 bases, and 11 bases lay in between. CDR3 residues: CASSFNRGYQETQYF. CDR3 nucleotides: TGCGCCAGCAGCTTTAACAGAGGGTACCAAGAGACCCAGTACTTC.

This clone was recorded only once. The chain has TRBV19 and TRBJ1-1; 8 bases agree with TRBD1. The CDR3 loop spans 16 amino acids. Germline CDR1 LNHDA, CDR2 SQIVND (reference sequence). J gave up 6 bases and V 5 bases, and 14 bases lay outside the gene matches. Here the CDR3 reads CASSPDRGRWGAEAFF. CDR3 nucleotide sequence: TGTGCCAGTAGTCCCGACAGGGGTCGCTGGGGTGCTGAAGCTTTCTTT. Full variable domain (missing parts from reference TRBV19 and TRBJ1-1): DGGITQSPKYLFRKEGQNVTLSCEQNLNHDAMYWYRQDPGQGLRLIYYSQIVNDFQKGDIAEGYSVSREKKESFPLTVTSAQKNPTAFYLCASSPDRGRWGAEAFFGQGTRLTVV.

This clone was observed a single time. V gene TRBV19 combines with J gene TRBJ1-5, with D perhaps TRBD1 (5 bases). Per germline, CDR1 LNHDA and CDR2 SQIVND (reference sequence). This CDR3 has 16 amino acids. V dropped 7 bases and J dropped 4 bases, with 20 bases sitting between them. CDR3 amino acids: CASKVQAWGLNQPQHF. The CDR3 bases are TGTGCCAGTAAAGTGCAAGCGTGGGGCTTGAATCAGCCCCAGCATTTT.

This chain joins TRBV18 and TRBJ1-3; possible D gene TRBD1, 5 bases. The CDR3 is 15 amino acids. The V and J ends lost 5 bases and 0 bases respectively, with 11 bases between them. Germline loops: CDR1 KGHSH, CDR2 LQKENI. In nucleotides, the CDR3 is TGTGCCAGCTCAGGGCAGGGAATCTCTGGAAACACCATATATTTT. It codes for CASSGQGISGNTIYF.

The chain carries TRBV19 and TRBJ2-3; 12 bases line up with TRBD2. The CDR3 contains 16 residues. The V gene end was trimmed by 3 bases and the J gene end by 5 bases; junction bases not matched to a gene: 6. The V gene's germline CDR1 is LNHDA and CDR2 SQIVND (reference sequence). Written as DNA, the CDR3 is TGTGCCAGTAGTATCGCTAGCGGGAGGGGGATAGATACGCAGTATTTT. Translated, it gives CASSIASGRGIDTQYF.

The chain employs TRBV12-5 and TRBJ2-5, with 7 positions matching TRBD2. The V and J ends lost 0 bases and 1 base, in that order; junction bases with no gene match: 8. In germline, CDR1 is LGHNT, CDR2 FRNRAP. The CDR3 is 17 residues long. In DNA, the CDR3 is TGTGCTAGTGGTTTGGTACGTCCTAGCGGAATCCAAGAGACCCAGTACTTC. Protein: CASGLVRPSGIQETQYF.

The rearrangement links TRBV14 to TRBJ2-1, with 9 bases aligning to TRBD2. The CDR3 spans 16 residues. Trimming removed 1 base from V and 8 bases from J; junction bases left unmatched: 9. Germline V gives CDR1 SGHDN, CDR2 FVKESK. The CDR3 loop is CASSQGGLAGLDEQFF. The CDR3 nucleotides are TGTGCCAGCAGCCAAGGAGGCCTAGCGGGATTAGATGAGCAGTTCTTC.

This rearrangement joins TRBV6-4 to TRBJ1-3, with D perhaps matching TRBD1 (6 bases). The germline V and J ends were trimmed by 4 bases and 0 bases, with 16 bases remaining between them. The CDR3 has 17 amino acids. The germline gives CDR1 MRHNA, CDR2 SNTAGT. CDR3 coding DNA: TGTGCCAGCAGTGGCTCAGGGGCCCCTCCCTCTGGAAACACCATATATTTT. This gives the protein CASSGSGAPPSGNTIYF.

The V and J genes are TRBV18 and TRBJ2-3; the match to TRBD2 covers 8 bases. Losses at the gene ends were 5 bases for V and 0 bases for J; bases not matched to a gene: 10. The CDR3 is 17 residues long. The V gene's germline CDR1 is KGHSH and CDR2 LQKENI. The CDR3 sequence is CASSTRSSGVSTDTQYF. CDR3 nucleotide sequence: TGTGCCAGCTCAACCCGGAGTAGCGGGGTTAGCACAGATACGCAGTATTTT.

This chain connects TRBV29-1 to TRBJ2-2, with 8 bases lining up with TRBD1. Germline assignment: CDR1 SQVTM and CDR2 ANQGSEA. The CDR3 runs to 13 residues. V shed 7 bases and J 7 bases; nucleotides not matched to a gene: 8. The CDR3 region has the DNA TGCAGCGCCGGGGCAGGGGGCAACGGGGAGCTGTTTTTT. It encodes CSAGAGGNGELFF.

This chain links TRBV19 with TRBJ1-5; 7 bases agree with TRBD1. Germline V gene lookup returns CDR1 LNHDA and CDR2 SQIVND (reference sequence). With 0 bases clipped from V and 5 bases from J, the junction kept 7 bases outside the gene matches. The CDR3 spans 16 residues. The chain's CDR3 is CASSIERGLGDQPQHF. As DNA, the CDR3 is TGTGCCAGTAGTATAGAGAGGGGGCTGGGAGATCAGCCCCAGCATTTT.

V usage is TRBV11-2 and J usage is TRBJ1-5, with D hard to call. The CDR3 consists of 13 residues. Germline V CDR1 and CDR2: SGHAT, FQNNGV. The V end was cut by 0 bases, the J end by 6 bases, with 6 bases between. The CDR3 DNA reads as TGTGCCAGCAGCTTAGAACATGGTCAGCCCCAGCATTTT. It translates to CASSLEHGQPQHF. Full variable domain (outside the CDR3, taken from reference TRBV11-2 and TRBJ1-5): EAGVAQSPRYKIIEKRQSVAFWCNPISGHATLYWYQQILGQGPKLLIQFQNNGVVDDSQLPKDRFSAERLKGVDSTLKIQPAKLEDSAVYLCASSLEHGQPQHFGDGTRLSIL.

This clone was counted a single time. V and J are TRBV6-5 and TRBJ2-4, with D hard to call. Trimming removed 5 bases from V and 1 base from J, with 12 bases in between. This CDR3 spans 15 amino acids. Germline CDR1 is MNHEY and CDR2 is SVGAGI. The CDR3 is CASSPVSYAKNIQYF. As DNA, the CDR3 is TGTGCCAGCAGTCCCGTCTCCTACGCCAAAAACATTCAGTACTTC.